This section outlines one T cell receptor (beta chain) sequence together with its context. This specimen comes from a study of blood T cell repertoires in COVID-19. On the study more broadly: Whether acute or convalescent, the COVID-19 samples came from the United States, Italy and Spain. The analysed material was cDNA or gDNA that came from T cells, B-cell-depleted T cells, or PBMCs.

Authors' processing steps: Estimates of nucleated cell counts were drawn from the amplification of reference gene primers. TCRdb keeps only in-frame clones here, not all; method: immunoSEQ multiplex PCR. V, J and clone size are those of that table, while D and trimming were read from the DNA. The sample contains hundreds of thousands of clones, approximately 86% of which appear only once. The CDR3 runs 17 residues. Trimming took 4 bases from V and 1 from J; bases not matched to a gene: 7. The germline CDR1 and CDR2 sequences are SGHAT and FQNNGV. This clonotype was sampled from a woman aged 55-70 years with COVID-19, enrolled during active disease. Sequences were obtained from peripheral blood. The rearrangement links TRBV11-2 to TRBJ2-6; 7 positions agree with TRBD1. This chain's CDR3 is CASSSTGQFSGANVLTF. As DNA, the CDR3 is TGTGCCAGCAGCTCTACGGGACAGTTTTCTGGGGCCAACGTCCTGACTTTC.